One and the same sample provided the 20 T cell receptor beta chains below, sequenced in a study of cytomegalovirus exposure and HLA in healthy donors (dated by TCRdb to about 2017). Receptors were amplified or captured by the immunoSEQ multiplex PCR assay. The multiplex PCR relied on a mix of 60 forward primers for TCR Vbeta segments and 13 reverse primers for TCR Jbeta segments. The table was pulled from immuneACCESS by TCRdb, which kept in-frame rearrangements only. Such tables lose some clones; where checked, under half of the loss comes from unresolved V genes, and the rest has no known cause. The sample contains 140,000 to 150,000 clones, around 9.6% of them found a single time. Roughly 1.9% of the sample comes from the top ten. The specimen sequenced was PBMCs. The source is a male donor in good health and CMV-seronegative.

The table lists this clone with a few counts. The CDR3 bases are TGTGCCAGCAGTTTTGTCGGTGACAATCAGCCCCAGCATTTT. The encoded protein is CASSFVGDNQPQHF. The chain carries TRBV28 and TRBJ1-5; no reliable D call. Germline V gene data show CDR1 as MDHEN and CDR2 as SYDVKM. This CDR3 spans 14 amino acids. The V and J ends lost 3 bases and 3 bases respectively, with 9 bases between them.

This clone was counted between two and nine times. The genes are TRBV28 and TRBJ1-5, with D possibly being TRBD1 (6 bases). Trimming took 6 bases from V and 3 from J, leaving 15 bases between them. The CDR3 sequence is 15 residues long. CDR1 and CDR2 (germline): MDHEN, SYDVKM. Written as DNA, the CDR3 is TGTGCCAGCAGGCCCACAGGGATGGTCAATCAGCCCCAGCATTTT. It yields the protein CASRPTGMVNQPQHF.

The chain carries TRBV13 and TRBJ2-5, with D hard to call. There are 14 residues in the CDR3. Trimming removed 5 bases from V and 2 bases from J, with 12 bases in between. Germline V lookup: CDR1 PRHDT, CDR2 FYEKMQ (reference sequence). CDR3 in DNA: TGTGCCAGCAGCCCTCGAACACCTCAAGAGACCCAGTACTTC. It translates to CASSPRTPQETQYF. The whole variable domain, filled in from reference TRBV13 and TRBJ2-5, reads AAGVIQSPRHLIKEKRETATLKCYPIPRHDTVYWYQQGPGQDPQFLISFYEKMQSDKGSIPDRFSAQQFSDYHSELNMSSLELGDSALYFCASSPRTPQETQYFGPGTRLLVL.

In its sample, this clone was seen a few times. The CDR3 ends on some other residue instead of the conserved phenylalanine or tryptophan, so this is likely a read error. The V call is TRBV10-3, the J call TRBJ2-7; perhaps TRBD1 as D (5 bases). From germline, CDR1 is ENHRY and CDR2 SYGVKD. Trimming stripped 8 bases from V and 6 bases from J, with 14 bases between. The CDR3 is made up of 12 amino acids. The CDR3 is CAISDSPPEQYL. DNA of the CDR3: TGTGCCATCTCTGACAGCCCTCCCGAGCAGTACCTC.

The chain couples TRBV7-2 to TRBJ1-1; D call uncertain. V shed 4 bases and J shed 5 bases, with 20 bases lying between them. CDR3 size: 16 residues. Germline V gene data show CDR1 as SGHTA and CDR2 as FQGNSA. The CDR3 nucleotides are TGTGCCAGCAGCTCACCAGGCGCACGCGGAGGGACTGAAGCTTTCTTT. As protein: CASSSPGARGGTEAFF.

This clone was detected only a few times. V gene TRBV27 combines with J gene TRBJ2-2, with a weak D call TRBD2 (6 bases). This CDR3 contains 14 residues. V shed 7 bases and J shed 5 bases, with 14 bases lying between them. Germline V lookup: CDR1 MNHEY, CDR2 SMNVEV (reference sequence). In DNA form, the CDR3 reads TGTGCCAGCACCCGGGGGTCAGGGACCGGGGAGCTGTTTTTT. This codes for CASTRGSGTGELFF.

This clone was seen more than once but under ten times. The chain has TRBV25-1 and TRBJ1-1; possible D gene TRBD1, 5 bases. V was trimmed by 1 base and J by 6 bases, leaving 18 bases between them. This CDR3 has 16 amino acids. From germline, CDR1 is MGHDK and CDR2 SYGVNS. This CDR3 reads CASSESGRTSVAEAFF. CDR3 DNA sequence: TGTGCCAGCAGTGAATCCGGCAGGACAAGCGTCGCTGAAGCTTTCTTT.

The rearrangement links TRBV6-6 to TRBJ1-1, with D possibly being TRBD1 (5 bases). Trimming stripped 5 bases from V and 5 bases from J, with 18 bases between. Germline CDR1 is MNHNY and CDR2 is SVGAGI (reference sequence). This CDR3 region has 15 residues. This CDR3 is CASSRGGLLGTEAFF. CDR3 in DNA: TGTGCCAGCAGTCGCGGGGGACTACTGGGAACTGAAGCTTTCTTT.

The chain joins TRBV4-1 to TRBJ1-5; 7 nucleotides align to TRBD1. The CDR3 is 15 amino acids. Germline-derived CDR1 and CDR2 are MGHRA and YSYEKL. V lost 1 base and J lost 4; bases outside the gene matches: 4. CDR3 loop: CASSQVRQGNQPQHF. In DNA, the CDR3 is TGCGCCAGCAGCCAAGTCCGACAGGGAAATCAGCCCCAGCATTTT.

This clone was seen more than once but under ten times. CDR3: CASSQPWSGRSEDTQYF. In DNA form, the CDR3 reads TGTGCCAGCAGTCAACCCTGGAGTGGGAGAAGTGAGGATACGCAGTATTTT. This chain links TRBV4-2 with TRBJ2-3; the D gene is possibly TRBD2 (5 bases). The CDR3 is 17 residues long. CDR1 is LGHNA and CDR2 is YNFKEQ in the germline V gene. V lost 6 bases, J lost 6 bases, and 25 bases lay in between.

The rearrangement uses TRBV7-3 and TRBJ1-6, with TRBD1 identical over 7 bases. This CDR3 has 14 residues. V dropped 5 bases and J dropped 8; count of bases not matched to a gene: 6. CDR1 is SGHTA and CDR2 is FQGTGA in the germline V gene. Here the CDR3 reads CASSPGTADSPLHF. CDR3 nucleotides: TGTGCCAGCAGCCCAGGGACAGCGGATTCACCCCTCCACTTT.

This clone has just a few counts. J is TRBJ2-3 and V is TRBV28; D may be TRBD1 (5 bases). Germline CDR1 is MDHEN and CDR2 is SYDVKM. The CDR3 totals 13 residues. Trimming removed 8 bases from V and 5 bases from J, with 14 bases in between. CDR3 sequence (DNA): TGTGCCAGCTTTGGCTACCAGGGAGATACGCAGTATTTT. Its translation: CASFGYQGDTQYF.

This clone was counted only a few times. The V gene is TRBV5-1, the J gene TRBJ2-5; D is perhaps TRBD2 (5 bases). V shed 3 bases and J shed 0 bases, with 9 bases lying between them. Germline CDR1 and CDR2: SGHRS and YFSETQ. The CDR3 extends over 14 amino acids. CDR3 sequence: CASSSGIHQETQYF. CDR3 coding DNA: TGCGCCAGCAGCTCCGGGATTCACCAAGAGACCCAGTACTTC.

This chain joins TRBV7-6 and TRBJ2-1; maybe TRBD1 (6 bases). Trimming pared 0 bases from V and 6 bases from J, leaving 24 bases between. The germline CDR1 and CDR2 sequences are SGHVS and FNYEAQ. The length of the CDR3 is 19 residues. The chain's CDR3 is CASSLAGAGNGPPSNEQFF. The CDR3 nucleotides read TGTGCCAGCAGCTTAGCGGGGGCCGGGAACGGCCCCCCCAGCAATGAGCAGTTCTTC. Full variable domain (outside the CDR3, taken from reference TRBV7-6 and TRBJ2-1): GAGVSQSPRYKVTKRGQDVALRCDPISGHVSLYWYRQALGQGPEFLTYFNYEAQQDKSGLPNDRFSAERPEGSISTLTIQRTEQRDSAMYRCASSLAGAGNGPPSNEQFFGPGTRLTVL.

The genes are TRBV5-6 and TRBJ2-3, with 8 bases lining up with TRBD1. The length of the CDR3 is 15 residues. The V gene's germline CDR1 is SGHDT and CDR2 YYEEEE. V lost 2 bases to trimming and J lost 2 bases; unmatched junction nucleotides: 4. Here the CDR3 reads CASSLRQGNTDTQYF. The CDR3 coding sequence is TGTGCCAGCAGCTTACGACAGGGGAACACAGATACGCAGTATTTT.

This clone showed up just a few times. CDR3 coding DNA: TGCGCCAGCAGCTTAACGGTAGGGGATGAGCAGTTCTTC. Protein: CASSLTVGDEQFF. The chain has TRBV5-1 and TRBJ2-1; TRBD1 is a possible D gene (5 bases). V was cut by 2 bases and J by 8 bases, with 11 bases left in between. CDR1 SGHRS and CDR2 YFSETQ come from the germline V gene. The CDR3 extends over 13 amino acids.

Remarks on this clone: Other DNA sequences in this specimen translate into the identical CDR3. In DNA, the CDR3 is TGTGCCAGCAGCTTAGAAGGGGGCACTGAAGCTTTCTTT. It specifies CASSLEGGTEAFF. The chain joins TRBV11-2 to TRBJ1-1; perhaps TRBD1 as D (6 bases). The CDR3 consists of 13 residues. Germline V gives CDR1 SGHAT, CDR2 FQNNGV. V was trimmed by 0 bases and J by 4 bases, leaving 6 bases between them.

This clone was observed a few times. CDR3 residues: CASSYRGEGEQYF. DNA for the CDR3: TGTGCCAGCAGTTACAGGGGTGAGGGCGAGCAGTACTTC. This rearrangement joins TRBV27 to TRBJ2-7; 7 nucleotides agree with TRBD1. The CDR3 covers 13 residues. CDR1 MNHEY and CDR2 SMNVEV come from the germline V gene (reference sequence). With V trimmed by 4 bases and J by 6 bases, 6 bases remained unmatched.

This clone was counted a few times. This rearrangement joins TRBV29-1 to TRBJ1-1, with 11 nucleotides matching TRBD1. This CDR3 has 14 amino acids. V shed 2 bases and J 5 bases; nucleotides not matched to a gene: 4. Germline V CDR1 and CDR2: SQVTM, ANQGSEA. The CDR3 DNA reads TGCAGCGTTGAAAAGGACAGGGGGCTGACTGAAGCTTTCTTT. Translated: CSVEKDRGLTEAFF.

The chain recombines TRBV5-1 with TRBJ2-7; maybe TRBD2 (6 bases). The CDR3 consists of 16 residues. V lost 2 bases, J lost 4 bases, and 19 bases lay in between. CDR1 SGHRS and CDR2 YFSETQ come from the germline V gene. Here the CDR3 DNA reads TGCGCCAGCAGCTTATATTCGGGAGATTTGGAATACGAGCAGTACTTC. This translates into CASSLYSGDLEYEQYF.